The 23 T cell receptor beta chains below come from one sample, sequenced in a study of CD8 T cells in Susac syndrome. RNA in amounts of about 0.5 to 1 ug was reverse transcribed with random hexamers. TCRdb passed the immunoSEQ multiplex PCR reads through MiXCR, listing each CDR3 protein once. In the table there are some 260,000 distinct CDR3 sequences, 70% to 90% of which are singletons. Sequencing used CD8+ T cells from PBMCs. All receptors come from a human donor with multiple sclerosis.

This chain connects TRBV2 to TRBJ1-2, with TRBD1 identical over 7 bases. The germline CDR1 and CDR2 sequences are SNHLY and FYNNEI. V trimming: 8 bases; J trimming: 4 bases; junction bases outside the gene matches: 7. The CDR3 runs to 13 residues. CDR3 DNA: TGTGCCAGCCCTAAGCAGGGGGTCTATGGCTACACCTTC. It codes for CASPKQGVYGYTF.

The CDR3 DNA reads TGTGCCAGCAGCGTTTCCCGAGACAGGGTAGGAAACTATGGCTACACCTTC. Protein product: CASSVSRDRVGNYGYTF. The rearrangement uses TRBV9 and TRBJ1-2; 7 bases agree with TRBD1. CDR1 and CDR2 from the germline V gene are SGDLS and YYNGEE. J gave up 2 bases and V 2 bases, and 12 bases lay outside the gene matches. This CDR3 region has 17 residues.

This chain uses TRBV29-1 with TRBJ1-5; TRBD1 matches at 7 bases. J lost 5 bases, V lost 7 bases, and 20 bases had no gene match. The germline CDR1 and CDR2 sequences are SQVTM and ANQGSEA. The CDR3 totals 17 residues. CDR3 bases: TGCAGCGCTGGGGGAGAGGAAGGTCGAGGGGGCGATCAGCCCCAGCATTTT. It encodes CSAGGEEGRGGDQPQHF.

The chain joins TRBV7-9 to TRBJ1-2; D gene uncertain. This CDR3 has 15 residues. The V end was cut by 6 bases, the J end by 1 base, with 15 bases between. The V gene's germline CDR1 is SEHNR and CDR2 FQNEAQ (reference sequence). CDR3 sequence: CASSLSRELNYGYTF. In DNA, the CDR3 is TGTGCCAGCAGTCTGTCAAGGGAGCTTAACTATGGCTACACCTTC. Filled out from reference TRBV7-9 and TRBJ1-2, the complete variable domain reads DTGVSQNPRHKITKRGQNVTFRCDPISEHNRLYWYRQTLGQGPEFLTYFQNEAQLEKSRLLSDRFSAERPKGSFSTLEIQRTEQGDSAMYLCASSLSRELNYGYTFGSGTRLTVV.

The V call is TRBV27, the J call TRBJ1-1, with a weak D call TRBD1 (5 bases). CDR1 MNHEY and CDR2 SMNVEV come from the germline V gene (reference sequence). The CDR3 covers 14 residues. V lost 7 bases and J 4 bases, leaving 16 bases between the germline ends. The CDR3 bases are TGTGCCAGCAATGTCAGGGCGGGGATCACTGAAGCTTTCTTT. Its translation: CASNVRAGITEAFF.

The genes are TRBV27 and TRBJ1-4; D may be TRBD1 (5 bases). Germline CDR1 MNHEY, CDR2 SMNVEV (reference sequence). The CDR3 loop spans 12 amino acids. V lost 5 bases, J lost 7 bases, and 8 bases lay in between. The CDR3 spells CASSPGPEKLFF. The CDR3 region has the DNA TGTGCCAGCAGTCCGGGACCTGAAAAACTGTTTTTT.

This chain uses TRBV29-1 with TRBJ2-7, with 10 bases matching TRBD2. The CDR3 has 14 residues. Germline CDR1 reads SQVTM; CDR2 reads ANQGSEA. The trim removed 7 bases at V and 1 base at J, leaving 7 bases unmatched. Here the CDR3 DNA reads TGCAGCGCCCTCATAGCGGGAGGTTCCTACGAGCAGTACTTC. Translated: CSALIAGGSYEQYF.

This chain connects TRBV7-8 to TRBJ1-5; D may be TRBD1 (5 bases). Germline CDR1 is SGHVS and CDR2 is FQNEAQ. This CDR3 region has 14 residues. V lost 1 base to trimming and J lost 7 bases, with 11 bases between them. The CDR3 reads CASSLEAGPQPQHF. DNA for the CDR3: TGTGCCAGCAGCTTAGAGGCAGGGCCCCAGCCCCAGCATTTT.

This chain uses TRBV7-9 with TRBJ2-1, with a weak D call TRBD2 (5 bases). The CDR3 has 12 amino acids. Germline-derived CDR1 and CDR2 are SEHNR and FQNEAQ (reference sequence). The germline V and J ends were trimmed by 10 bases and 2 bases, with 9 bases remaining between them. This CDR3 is CAIGGPYNEQFF. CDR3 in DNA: TGTGCCATCGGCGGGCCCTACAATGAGCAGTTCTTC.

The CDR3 loop reads CASTIPGPIYEQYF. CDR3 DNA: TGTGCCAGCACCATCCCGGGGCCTATCTACGAGCAGTACTTC. V is TRBV7-9 and J is TRBJ2-7; D may match TRBD1 or TRBD2 (5 bases each). The length of the CDR3 is 14 residues. The V end lost 7 bases, the J end lost 3 bases, and 16 bases lay between the germline ends. CDR1 and CDR2 from the germline V gene are SEHNR and FQNEAQ (reference sequence).

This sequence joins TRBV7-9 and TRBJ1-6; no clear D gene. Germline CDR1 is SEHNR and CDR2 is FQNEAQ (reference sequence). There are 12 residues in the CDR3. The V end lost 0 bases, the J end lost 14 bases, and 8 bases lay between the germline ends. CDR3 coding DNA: TGTGCCAGCAGCTTAGCAGATCAGGCCCTCCACTTT. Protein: CASSLADQALHF.

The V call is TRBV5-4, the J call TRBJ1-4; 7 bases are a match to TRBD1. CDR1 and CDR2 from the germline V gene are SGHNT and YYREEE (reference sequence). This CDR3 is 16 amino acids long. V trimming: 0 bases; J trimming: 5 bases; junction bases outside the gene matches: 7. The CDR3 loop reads CASSLASGQPNEKLFF. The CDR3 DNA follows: TGTGCCAGCAGCTTGGCCTCGGGACAGCCGAATGAAAAACTGTTTTTT. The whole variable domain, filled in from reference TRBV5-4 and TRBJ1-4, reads ETGVTQSPTHLIKTRGQQVTLRCSSQSGHNTVSWYQQALGQGPQFIFQYYREEENGRGNFPPRFSGLQFPNYSSELNVNALELDDSALYLCASSLASGQPNEKLFFGSGTQLSVL.

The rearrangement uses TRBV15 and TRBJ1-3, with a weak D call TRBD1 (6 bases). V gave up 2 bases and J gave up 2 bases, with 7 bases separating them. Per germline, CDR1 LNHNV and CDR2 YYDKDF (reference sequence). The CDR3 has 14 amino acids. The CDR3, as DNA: TGTGCCACCAGCAGACAGGGGACTGGAAACACCATATATTTT. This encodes CATSRQGTGNTIYF. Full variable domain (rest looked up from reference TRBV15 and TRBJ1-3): DAMVIQNPRYQVTQFGKPVTLSCSQTLNHNVMYWYQQKSSQAPKLLFHYYDKDFNNEADTPDNFQSRRPNTSFCFLDIRSPGLGDTAMYLCATSRQGTGNTIYFGEGSWLTVV.

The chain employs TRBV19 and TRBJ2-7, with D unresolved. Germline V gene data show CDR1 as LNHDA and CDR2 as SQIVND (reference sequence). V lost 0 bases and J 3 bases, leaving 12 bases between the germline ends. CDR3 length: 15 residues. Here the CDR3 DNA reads TGTGCCAGTAGTATAGATGAGGTCGGGCGCTACGAGCAGTACTTC. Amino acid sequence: CASSIDEVGRYEQYF.

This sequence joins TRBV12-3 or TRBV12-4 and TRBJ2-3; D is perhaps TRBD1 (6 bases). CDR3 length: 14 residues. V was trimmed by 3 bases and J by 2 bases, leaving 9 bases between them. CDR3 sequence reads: CASSLDSYTDTQYF. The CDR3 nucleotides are TGTGCCAGCAGTTTGGACAGCTACACAGATACGCAGTATTTT.

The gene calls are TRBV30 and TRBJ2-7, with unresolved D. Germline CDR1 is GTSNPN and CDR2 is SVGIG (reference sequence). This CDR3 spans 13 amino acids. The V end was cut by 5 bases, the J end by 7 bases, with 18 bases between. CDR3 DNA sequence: TGTGCCTGGTCTTGGGTAAGCCGCGGTGAGCAGTACTTC. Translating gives CAWSWVSRGEQYF.

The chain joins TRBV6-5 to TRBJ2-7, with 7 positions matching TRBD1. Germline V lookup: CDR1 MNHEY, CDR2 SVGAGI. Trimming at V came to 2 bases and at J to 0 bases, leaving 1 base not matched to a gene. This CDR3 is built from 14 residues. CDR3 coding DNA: TGTGCCAGCAGTTACGGGGACAGCTCCTACGAGCAGTACTTC. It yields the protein CASSYGDSSYEQYF.

The CDR3 here is CATLPTSGAWNQPQHF. DNA of the CDR3: TGTGCCACTCTTCCTACTAGTGGGGCCTGGAATCAGCCCCAGCATTTT. The chain has TRBV27 and TRBJ1-5, with D possibly matching TRBD1 (5 bases). CDR1 and CDR2 from the germline V gene are MNHEY and SMNVEV (reference sequence). Deletions cut 10 bases from V and 4 bases from J, with 23 bases between. The CDR3 extends over 16 amino acids.

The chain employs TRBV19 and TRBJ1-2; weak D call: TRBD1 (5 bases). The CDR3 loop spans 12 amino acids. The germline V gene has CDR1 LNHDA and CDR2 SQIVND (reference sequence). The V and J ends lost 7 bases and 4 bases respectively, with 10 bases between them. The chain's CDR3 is CASTTGAYGYTF. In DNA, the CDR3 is TGTGCCAGTACCACAGGAGCCTATGGCTACACCTTC.

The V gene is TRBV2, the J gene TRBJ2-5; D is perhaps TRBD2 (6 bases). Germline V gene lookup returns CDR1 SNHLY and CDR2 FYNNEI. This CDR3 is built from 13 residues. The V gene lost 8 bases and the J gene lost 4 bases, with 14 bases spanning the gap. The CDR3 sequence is CASPSGASETQYF. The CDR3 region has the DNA TGTGCCAGCCCCTCGGGAGCCTCAGAGACCCAGTACTTC.

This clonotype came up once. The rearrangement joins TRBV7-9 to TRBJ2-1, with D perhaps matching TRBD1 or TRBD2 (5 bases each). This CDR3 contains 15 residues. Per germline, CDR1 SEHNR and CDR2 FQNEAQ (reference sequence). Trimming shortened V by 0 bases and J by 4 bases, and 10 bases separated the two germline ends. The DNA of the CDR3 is TGTGCCAGCAGCTTAGCGGGACCGTTGTACAATGAGCAGTTCTTC. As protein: CASSLAGPLYNEQFF.

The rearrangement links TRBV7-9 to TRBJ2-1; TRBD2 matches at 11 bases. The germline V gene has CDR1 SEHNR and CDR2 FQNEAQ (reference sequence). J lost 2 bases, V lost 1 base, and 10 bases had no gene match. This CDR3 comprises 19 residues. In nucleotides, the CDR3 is TGTGCCAGCAGCTTAGGAGGACTAGCGGGCGGCGGGGCCTACAATGAGCAGTTCTTC. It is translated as CASSLGGLAGGGAYNEQFF.

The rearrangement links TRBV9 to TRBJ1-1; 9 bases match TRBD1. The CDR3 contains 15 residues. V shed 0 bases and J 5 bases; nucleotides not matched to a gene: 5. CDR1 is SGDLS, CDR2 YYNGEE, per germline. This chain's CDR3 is CASSVAGTGRTEAFF. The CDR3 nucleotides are TGTGCCAGCAGCGTAGCCGGGACAGGGAGGACTGAAGCTTTCTTT.